The 13 T cell receptor beta chains below come from one sample, sequenced in a study of regulatory T cells in long-lasting Graves disease. Stated time point: newly diagnosed GD, antithyroid drugs for less than 3 months. PBMCs were the source of the RNA used for TCR sequencing. TCR beta libraries were built with iRepertoire HTBI primers and Arm-PCR of CDR3 regions. MiXCR, run by TCRdb on the multiplex PCR reads, gives a single entry per CDR3 protein. The table lists some 370,000 distinct CDR3 sequences, 12% of them singletons, with approximately 17% in the top ten. The sample was also linked to a second study, of T cells in Graves' hyperthyroidism and ophthalmopathy.

The source was peripheral blood mononuclear cells (PBMCs), collected at new diagnosis, from a patient treated with antithyroid drugs. Source of these receptors: a woman aged 18 to 35 with Graves disease.

Of note for this clonotype: This likely came from a read error, as a far larger clone is one base away. The J gene is TRBJ1-1, the V gene TRBV7-3; D perhaps matches TRBD1 (5 bases). V lost 5 bases, J lost 3 bases, and 10 bases lay in between. Per the germline V gene, CDR1 is SGHTA and CDR2 is FQGTGA. This CDR3 contains 13 residues. CDR3: CASSTGGDTEAFF. The CDR3 coding sequence is TGTGCCAGCAGCACGGGGGGGGACACTGAAGCTTTCTTT. Combining the CDR3 with reference TRBV7-3 and TRBJ1-1 gives the whole variable domain GAGVSQTPSNKVTEKGKYVELRCDPISGHTALYWYRQSLGQGPEFLIYFQGTGAADDSGLPNDRFFAVRPEGSVSTLKIQRTERGDSAVYLCASSTGGDTEAFFGQGTRLTVV.

The chain recombines TRBV12-3 or TRBV12-4 with TRBJ1-4; 7 bases align to TRBD1. Trimming cost V 4 bases and J 3 bases; bases outside gene matches: 2. There are 14 residues in the CDR3. CDR3 nucleotide sequence: TGTGCCAGCAGTTCCCAGGGGGCTAATGAAAAACTGTTTTTT. Protein: CASSSQGANEKLFF.

In regard to this clonotype: A much bigger clone sits one base away, suggesting this may be a read error. This chain uses TRBV20-1 with TRBJ2-5; a possible D gene is TRBD1 (6 bases). The V gene lost 0 bases and the J gene lost 2 bases, with 13 bases spanning the gap. Germline CDR1 reads DFQATT; CDR2 reads SNEGSKA (reference sequence). The CDR3 is 15 residues long. The CDR3 loop reads CSARDPGTLQETQYF. In nucleotides, the CDR3 is TGCAGTGCTAGAGATCCCGGGACACTTCAAGAGACCCAGTACTTC.

This clonotype was seen a few times. This chain connects TRBV29-1 to TRBJ2-1; D gene unclear. This CDR3 has 11 residues. CDR1 is SQVTM and CDR2 is ANQGSEA in the germline V gene. The CDR3 DNA is TGCGGATCTCATTCCTACAATGAGCAGTTCTTC. The encoded protein is CGSHSYNEQFF.

This clonotype showed up many times. This chain connects TRBV7-9 to TRBJ1-1, with TRBD1 as a possible D gene (6 bases). Trimming cost V 1 base and J 4 bases, with 13 bases left between them. This CDR3 is built from 15 residues. Germline V gene lookup returns CDR1 SEHNR and CDR2 FQNEAQ (reference sequence). CDR3 sequence (DNA): TGTGCCAGCAGCTTAGGACGGGGGCAGGGCACTGAAGCTTTCTTT. Translated, it gives CASSLGRGQGTEAFF.

The sample holds many counts of this clonotype. This chain connects TRBV20-1 to TRBJ2-1; 8 positions match TRBD1. This CDR3 contains 13 residues. The V segment lost 3 bases and the J segment 8 bases; nucleotides outside the gene matches: 6. Per the germline V gene, CDR1 is DFQATT and CDR2 is SNEGSKA (reference sequence). The CDR3 loop reads CSASGGQGYEQFF. For the CDR3, the DNA is TGCAGTGCTAGCGGTGGACAGGGTTATGAGCAGTTCTTC.

This clonotype was picked up a small number of times. V usage is TRBV18 and J usage is TRBJ1-1, with unresolved D. CDR1 and CDR2 (germline): KGHSH, LQKENI. V shed 0 bases and J shed 0 bases, with 17 bases lying between them. This CDR3 is 18 amino acids long. CDR3 DNA sequence: TGTGCCAGCTCACCACCGAAACCCCCTGGACGGCTGAACACTGAAGCTTTCTTT. Translation gives CASSPPKPPGRLNTEAFF.

The CDR3 protein is CASREGLAGGTDTQYF. The CDR3 nucleotides are TGTGCCAGCAGAGAGGGACTAGCGGGGGGCACAGATACGCAGTATTTT. The chain carries TRBV6-2 or TRBV6-3 and TRBJ2-3; 14 positions match TRBD2. The germline V gene has CDR1 MNHEY and CDR2 SVGEGT. This CDR3 is built from 16 residues. Germline trimming cut 6 bases from V and 1 base from J; bases unmatched to any gene: 3.

This chain connects TRBV11-3 to TRBJ2-1, with TRBD2 matching over 10 bases. CDR3 length: 17 residues. Losses at the gene ends were 1 base for V and 6 bases for J; bases not matched to a gene: 9. Germline V gene data show CDR1 as SGHNT and CDR2 as YENEEA. CDR3 protein: CASSLGSSSGGVNEQFF. The CDR3 nucleotides read TGTGCCAGCAGCTTAGGGTCTTCCAGCGGGGGGGTCAATGAGCAGTTCTTC.

This clonotype was observed many times. The chain couples TRBV4-1 to TRBJ2-2, with a possible D match to TRBD2 (6 bases). The germline CDR1 and CDR2 sequences are MGHRA and YSYEKL. CDR3 length: 17 amino acids. Trimming took off 7 bases at V and 6 bases at J, with 24 bases between the two ends. CDR3 region: CASTSGLGFLGAGELFF. The CDR3 DNA reads TGCGCCAGCACCTCGGGACTCGGTTTTCTCGGCGCCGGGGAGCTGTTTTTT.

This clonotype was seen repeatedly, ten times or more. The rearrangement joins TRBV7-6 to TRBJ2-5; D unclear. The V gene lost 3 bases and the J gene lost 5 bases, with 10 bases spanning the gap. Germline V gene data show CDR1 as SGHVS and CDR2 as FNYEAQ. CDR3 size: 13 residues. The CDR3 DNA reads TGTGCCAGCAGCTTGGAGTGGGGTGAGACCCAGTACTTC. Protein: CASSLEWGETQYF.

The CDR3 DNA sequence: TGCAGTGCTAGAGATCAAGGCAGGCGGAACTATGGCTACACCTTC. Encoded protein: CSARDQGRRNYGYTF. J is TRBJ1-2 and V is TRBV20-1; no reliable D call. CDR1 is DFQATT, CDR2 SNEGSKA, per germline (reference sequence). CDR3 length: 15 amino acids. V was cut by 0 bases and J by 2 bases, with 13 bases left in between.

This clonotype has at least ten counts. The V call is TRBV18, the J call TRBJ2-1; D is ambiguous. Trimming removed 3 bases from V and 0 bases from J, with 18 bases in between. The CDR3 length is 18 residues. The V gene's germline CDR1 is KGHSH and CDR2 LQKENI. CDR3 coding DNA: TGTGCCAGCTCACCTAGTAGGTCCGGGTTGAGCTCCTACAATGAGCAGTTCTTC. This codes for CASSPSRSGLSSYNEQFF.